The source of this T cell receptor beta chain is a study of shared clonotypes between healthy human individuals. CD4+ cells underwent separation, giving CD45RA+ naive and CD45RA-negative memory subsets. The V gene's germline CDR1 is SQVTM and CDR2 ANQGSEA. V was clipped by 3 bases and J by 7 bases, with 6 bases between them. The CDR3 contains 10 residues. Sequencing was performed with immunoSEQ multiplex PCR; in TCRdb, only in-frame clones are kept and a portion is missing. The data show some 680,000 clones, with roughly 72% seen just once and roughly 2% held by the top ten. The source material was memory CD4+ T cells sorted from blood. Subset indicated: CD45RA-negative fraction. The TCR was taken from a woman aged 25-40 years in good health. The chain is built from TRBV29-1 and TRBJ1-1; D gene ambiguous. Here the CDR3 reads CSVDAVEAFF. The CDR3 bases are TGCAGCGTTGACGCGGTTGAAGCTTTCTTT.